These T cell receptor beta chains were read from a single sample in a study of blood T cell repertoires in COVID-19. Here immunoSEQ multiplex PCR was the method, and the copy in TCRdb shows in-frame clones only, minus some. The repertoire includes 250,000 to 300,000 clones, about 90% of them detected once, and approximately 2% sits in the top ten. Sequenced material: PBMCs or T cells enriched from blood (not recorded which). Every receptor here comes from a woman in her sixties who had recovered from COVID-19. Both conserved end residues are part of each CDR3. Fields, in order: D gene, J gene, clone size, V gene, CDR3 protein, CDR3 DNA. The D gene is left open where the match is weak. Some rows mark clone size as missing; the rest say once, few, many or name a class of expanded clone.

D: NA; J: TRBJ1-5; size: few; V: TRBV12-3/TRBV12-4; CDR3: CASSFSPNQPQHF; DNA: TGTGCCAGCAGTTTTAGTCCGAATCAGCCCCAGCATTTT
D: NA; J: TRBJ1-5; size: NA; V: TRBV5-1; CDR3: CASSLTGLWNQPQHF; DNA: TGCGCCAGCAGCTTGACCGGACTCTGGAATCAGCCCCAGCATTTT
D: TRBD2; J: TRBJ2-7; size: NA; V: TRBV27; CDR3: CASRSTGLAPLYEQYF; DNA: TGTGCCAGCAGATCTACTGGACTAGCACCACTCTACGAGCAGTACTTC
D: NA; J: TRBJ1-5; size: NA; V: TRBV28; CDR3: CASSLRGGRISNQPQHF; DNA: TGTGCCAGCAGTTTAAGAGGTGGTAGGATCAGCAATCAGCCCCAGCATTTT
D: NA; J: TRBJ2-5; size: once; V: TRBV30; CDR3: CAWSVAVQETQYF; DNA: TGTGCCTGGAGTGTAGCGGTACAAGAGACCCAGTACTTC
D: TRBD2; J: TRBJ2-5; size: NA; V: TRBV28; CDR3: CASSPTSGSGMETQYF; DNA: TGTGCCAGCAGTCCGACTAGCGGGAGTGGTATGGAGACCCAGTACTTC
D: TRBD1; J: TRBJ1-5; size: NA; V: TRBV2; CDR3: CASSGTAPNQPQHF; DNA: TGTGCCAGCAGCGGGACAGCCCCTAATCAGCCCCAGCATTTT
D: NA; J: TRBJ1-2; size: NA; V: TRBV2; CDR3: CAIEEPEGINYGYTF; DNA: TGTGCCATCGAGGAACCGGAGGGAATTAACTATGGCTACACCTTC
D: NA; J: TRBJ2-4; size: NA; V: TRBV2; CDR3: CASSDWAGNIQYF; DNA: TGTGCCAGCAGTGATTGGGCAGGGAACATTCAGTACTTC
D: NA; J: TRBJ1-1; size: few; V: TRBV28; CDR3: CASSHPIGAFF; DNA: TGTGCCAGCAGTCACCCTATCGGGGCTTTCTTT
D: TRBD1; J: TRBJ2-5; size: NA; V: TRBV4-1; CDR3: CASSQGDRDRQETQYF; DNA: TGCGCCAGCAGCCAAGGTGACCGGGACAGACAAGAGACCCAGTACTTC
D: TRBD2; J: TRBJ2-7; size: NA; V: TRBV5-1; CDR3: CASSHNSGSSYEQYF; DNA: TGCGCCAGCAGCCATAATAGCGGGAGCTCCTACGAGCAGTACTTC
D: NA; J: TRBJ2-1; size: few; V: TRBV7-3; CDR3: CASSVSSGVGVEQFF; DNA: TGTGCCAGCAGCGTATCTTCGGGAGTGGGGGTTGAGCAGTTCTTC
D: TRBD2; J: TRBJ2-2; size: NA; V: TRBV7-3; CDR3: CASSPGLATGELFF; DNA: TGTGCCAGCAGCCCCGGACTAGCTACCGGGGAGCTGTTTTTT
D: TRBD1; J: TRBJ2-7; size: NA; V: TRBV19; CDR3: CASSMDRLVDEQYF; DNA: TGTGCCAGTAGTATGGACAGGTTAGTCGACGAGCAGTACTTC
D: NA; J: TRBJ1-4; size: few; V: TRBV27; CDR3: CASSHGGEKLFF; DNA: TGTGCCAGCAGCCACGGGGGGGAAAAACTGTTTTTT
D: NA; J: TRBJ1-5; size: NA; V: TRBV9; CDR3: CASSPALGGGQPQHF; DNA: TGTGCCAGCAGCCCCGCATTGGGGGGGGGCCAGCCCCAGCATTTT
D: NA; J: TRBJ1-5; size: once; V: TRBV10-3; CDR3: CAIRGRLNQPQHF; DNA: TGTGCCATCAGGGGGAGGCTAAATCAGCCCCAGCATTTT
D: NA; J: TRBJ1-6; size: once; V: TRBV5-4; CDR3: CASSPYSNSPLHF; DNA: TGTGCCAGCAGCCCCTACAGCAATTCACCCCTCCACTTT
D: NA; J: TRBJ2-3; size: NA; V: TRBV9; CDR3: CASSVGVGGSGDTQYF; DNA: TGTGCCAGCAGCGTCGGGGTAGGCGGTTCCGGCGATACGCAGTATTTT
D: NA; J: TRBJ1-1; size: NA; V: TRBV19; CDR3: CASTWEGGTEAFF; DNA: TGTGCCAGTACCTGGGAGGGAGGGACTGAAGCTTTCTTT
D: NA; J: TRBJ1-3; size: once; V: TRBV2; CDR3: CASREQGNTIYF; DNA: TGTGCCAGCAGGGAACAGGGAAACACCATATATTTT
D: NA; J: TRBJ2-5; size: NA; V: TRBV4-1; CDR3: CASSHRETQYF; DNA: TGCGCCAGCAGCCATCGAGAGACCCAGTACTTC
D: NA; J: TRBJ1-1; size: NA; V: TRBV3-1/TRBV3-2; CDR3: CASSLREGNTEAFF; DNA: TGTGCCAGCAGCCTCAGGGAGGGGAACACTGAAGCTTTCTTT
D: NA; J: TRBJ1-3; size: NA; V: TRBV12-3/TRBV12-4; CDR3: CASSLERNTIYF; DNA: TGTGCCAGCAGTTTGGAGAGAAACACCATATATTTT
D: NA; J: TRBJ1-1; size: NA; V: TRBV20-1; CDR3: CSARDPSEAFF; DNA: TGCAGTGCTAGAGATCCATCTGAAGCTTTCTTT
D: TRBD2; J: TRBJ2-1; size: NA; V: TRBV29-1; CDR3: CSVERVAGGNEQFF; DNA: TGCAGCGTTGAACGAGTAGCGGGCGGGAATGAGCAGTTCTTC
D: NA; J: TRBJ1-1; size: NA; V: TRBV4-1; CDR3: CASSRLTGLGRAEAFF; DNA: TGCGCCAGCAGCCGCCTAACAGGGCTCGGGAGGGCTGAAGCTTTCTTT
D: NA; J: TRBJ1-4; size: NA; V: TRBV3-1/TRBV3-2; CDR3: CASSQGGLLVFF; DNA: TGTGCCAGCAGCCAAGGGGGCCTTCTGGTGTTTTTT
D: NA; J: TRBJ2-2; size: NA; V: TRBV5-4; CDR3: CASSPRQNTGELFF; DNA: TGTGCCAGCAGCCCCAGACAAAACACCGGGGAGCTGTTTTTT
D: TRBD2; J: TRBJ2-1; size: NA; V: TRBV4-1; CDR3: CASSQIAGGPHEQFF; DNA: TGCGCCAGCAGCCAAATAGCGGGGGGGCCCCATGAGCAGTTCTTC
D: NA; J: TRBJ2-1; size: NA; V: TRBV28; CDR3: CASSPFVAGRFNEQFF; DNA: TGTGCCAGCAGCCCCTTCGTGGCGGGTCGATTCAATGAGCAGTTCTTC
D: TRBD1; J: TRBJ1-6; size: NA; V: TRBV28; CDR3: CASSIPGTGHNSPLHF; DNA: TGTGCCAGCAGTATCCCGGGGACAGGCCATAATTCACCCCTCCACTTT
D: NA; J: TRBJ1-1; size: NA; V: TRBV7-9; CDR3: CASSLYEDTEAFF; DNA: TGTGCCAGCAGCTTATATGAGGACACTGAAGCTTTCTTT
D: TRBD1; J: TRBJ1-1; size: NA; V: TRBV3-1/TRBV3-2; CDR3: CASSDGQGGRNTEAFF; DNA: TGTGCCAGCAGCGACGGACAGGGAGGAAGGAACACTGAAGCTTTCTTT
D: TRBD1; J: TRBJ2-7; size: NA; V: TRBV5-4; CDR3: CASSFLGGSYEQYF; DNA: TGTGCCAGCAGCTTTCTAGGGGGCAGTTACGAGCAGTACTTC
D: NA; J: TRBJ2-1; size: NA; V: TRBV6-5; CDR3: CASSQGPYNEQFF; DNA: TGTGCCAGCAGTCAGGGGCCCTACAATGAGCAGTTCTTC
D: TRBD1; J: TRBJ2-5; size: NA; V: TRBV3-1/TRBV3-2; CDR3: CASSQVGQGKTQYF; DNA: TGTGCCAGCAGCCAAGTTGGACAGGGGAAGACCCAGTACTTC
D: TRBD1; J: TRBJ2-1; size: NA; V: TRBV18; CDR3: CASSRQGLHEQFF; DNA: TGTGCCAGCTCACGACAGGGGTTACATGAGCAGTTCTTC
D: NA; J: TRBJ1-6; size: NA; V: TRBV6-1; CDR3: CASSERGLYNSPLHF; DNA: TGTGCCAGCAGTGAAAGGGGACTGTATAATTCACCCCTCCACTTT
D: TRBD1; J: TRBJ1-3; size: NA; V: TRBV3-1/TRBV3-2; CDR3: CASSPRGLTGNTIYF; DNA: TGTGCCAGCAGCCCCAGGGGGCTGACTGGAAACACCATATATTTT
D: TRBD2; J: TRBJ2-3; size: once; V: TRBV10-1; CDR3: CASSEPSSLAGERDTQYF; DNA: TGCGCCAGCAGTGAGCCCTCTTCACTAGCGGGGGAAAGAGATACGCAGTATTTT
D: TRBD2; J: TRBJ2-1; size: NA; V: TRBV9; CDR3: CASSPRRLAGGNEQFF; DNA: TGTGCCAGCAGCCCCCGACGACTAGCGGGGGGCAATGAGCAGTTCTTC
D: TRBD2; J: TRBJ2-1; size: NA; V: TRBV28; CDR3: CASFLTGTSGRAVDEQFF; DNA: TGTGCCAGCTTCCTGACCGGGACTAGCGGGAGGGCCGTCGATGAGCAGTTCTTC
D: TRBD1; J: TRBJ1-1; size: NA; V: TRBV30; CDR3: CAWSHPGQGRFF; DNA: TGTGCCTGGAGCCATCCGGGACAGGGACGGTTTTTT
D: TRBD1; J: TRBJ1-2; size: NA; V: TRBV7-8; CDR3: CASSLSEVQGASGYTF; DNA: TGTGCCAGCAGCTTGTCCGAGGTACAGGGGGCGTCTGGCTACACCTTC
D: TRBD1; J: TRBJ1-2; size: NA; V: TRBV14; CDR3: CASSPPGQNYGYTF; DNA: TGTGCCAGCAGCCCCCCGGGACAGAACTATGGCTACACCTTC
D: NA; J: TRBJ1-3; size: NA; V: TRBV28; CDR3: CASSPLRNTIYF; DNA: TGTGCCAGCAGTCCACTGCGCAACACCATATATTTT
D: TRBD1; J: TRBJ1-1; size: NA; V: TRBV28; CDR3: CASRRQGSGTEAFF; DNA: TGTGCCAGCAGGAGACAGGGGTCAGGCACTGAAGCTTTCTTT
D: TRBD2; J: TRBJ2-1; size: NA; V: TRBV11-1; CDR3: CASSFSGLAGREQFF; DNA: TGTGCCAGCAGCTTTTCGGGACTAGCGGGACGGGAGCAGTTCTTC
D: NA; J: TRBJ1-1; size: NA; V: TRBV11-3; CDR3: CASSLTGVAFF; DNA: TGTGCCAGCAGCTTAACGGGGGTAGCTTTCTTT
D: TRBD2; J: TRBJ2-1; size: NA; V: TRBV19; CDR3: CASSLVLAGGPHEQFF; DNA: TGTGCCAGTAGTCTCGTACTAGCGGGAGGGCCACATGAGCAGTTCTTC
D: NA; J: TRBJ1-4; size: NA; V: TRBV3-1/TRBV3-2; CDR3: CASSRGVRANEKLFF; DNA: TGTGCCAGCAGCCGGGGGGTACGGGCTAATGAAAAACTGTTTTTT
D: NA; J: TRBJ1-2; size: NA; V: TRBV6-5; CDR3: CASKQAGPWGYTF; DNA: TGTGCCAGCAAACAAGCGGGGCCTTGGGGCTACACCTTC
D: TRBD2; J: TRBJ2-1; size: NA; V: TRBV7-2; CDR3: CASSFGLAGIYNEQFF; DNA: TGTGCCAGCAGCTTTGGACTAGCGGGAATATACAATGAGCAGTTCTTC
D: TRBD1; J: TRBJ2-1; size: NA; V: TRBV18; CDR3: CASSPPGQGLRQFF; DNA: TGTGCCAGCTCACCACCGGGACAGGGTTTACGGCAGTTCTTC
D: NA; J: TRBJ1-6; size: NA; V: TRBV5-1; CDR3: CASSTGGGQPLHF; DNA: TGCGCCAGCAGCACCGGGGGGGGGCAACCCCTCCACTTT
D: TRBD2; J: TRBJ2-3; size: NA; V: TRBV7-3; CDR3: CASSLLAGSTDTQYF; DNA: TGTGCCAGCAGCTTACTAGCGGGTAGCACAGATACGCAGTATTTT